The following is a T cell receptor (beta chain) sequence with its context. This record belongs to a study of OX40 agonist ivuxolimab in advanced cancers. Germline loops: CDR1 SGHTS, CDR2 YDEGEE. The CDR3 sequence is 14 residues long. The V gene lost 1 base and the J gene lost 5 bases, with 13 bases spanning the gap. The table came from immunoSEQ multiplex PCR; TCRdb's copy has only in-frame clones and leaves some out. Of over 55,000 clones in the sample, 80% to 90% were seen once. Sample: CD4+ or CD8+ T cells sorted from blood, taken in a trial of the OX40 agonist ivuxolimab. The sequence came from an adult with an advanced solid tumor such as melanoma, head and neck, liver or kidney cancer. The V gene is TRBV5-8, the J gene TRBJ2-7; D not certain. This CDR3 is CASSLRIAHHEQYF. The CDR3 DNA follows: TGTGCCAGCAGCTTGAGGATAGCCCACCACGAGCAGTACTTC. The whole variable domain, remainder taken from reference TRBV5-8 and TRBJ2-7, is EAGVTQSPTHLIKTRGQQATLRCSPISGHTSVYWYQQALGLGLQFLLWYDEGEERNRGNFPPRFSGRQFPNYSSELNVNALELEDSALYLCASSLRIAHHEQYFGPGTRLTVT.